The rows below give T cell receptor beta chains drawn from one sample of a study of OX40 agonist ivuxolimab in advanced cancers. Using immunoSEQ multiplex PCR, the repertoire was profiled, and TCRdb retains in-frame clones only, with some absent. The table has some 64,000 clones, approximately 86% seen once; the top ten hold around 0.52%. The material sequenced was CD4+ or CD8+ T cells sorted from blood, taken in a trial of the OX40 agonist ivuxolimab. These receptors were obtained from an adult with an advanced solid tumor such as melanoma, head and neck, liver or kidney cancer. The CDR3 runs from the conserved cysteine through the conserved F or W. Fields, in order: D gene, clone size, J gene, V gene, CDR3 DNA, CDR3 protein. The D gene is left open where the match is weak. For some rows the clone size is stated as once, few or many, or as a class when expanded; others skip it.

NA | NA | TRBJ1-1 | TRBV11-2 | TGTGCCAGCAGCGCTAACAGGGAGACTGAAGCTTTCTTT | CASSANRETEAFF
NA | NA | TRBJ1-3 | TRBV28 | TGTGCCAGCAGTTTATGGGCGAGCTCTGGAAACACCATATATTTT | CASSLWASSGNTIYF
TRBD2 | NA | TRBJ2-7 | TRBV6-5 | TGTGCCCTAGCAGCTCCGGGACTAGGTGGCGAGCAGTACTTC | CALAAPGLGGEQYF
NA | NA | TRBJ2-3 | TRBV5-4 | TGTGCCAGCAGCTACCCGGGCATCTCTAGCACAGATACGCAGTATTTT | CASSYPGISSTDTQYF
NA | NA | TRBJ2-7 | TRBV13 | TGTGCCAGCAGCCGGAGACAGGACGGGTACGAGCAGTACTTC | CASSRRQDGYEQYF
NA | few | TRBJ2-5 | TRBV4-2 | TGTGCCAGCAGCCAAGAGACCTGGGAGACCCAGTACTTC | CASSQETWETQYF
TRBD1 | NA | TRBJ1-2 | TRBV4-2 | TGTGCCAGCAGCCCATCCGGACAGGGGAACTATGGCTACACCTTC | CASSPSGQGNYGYTF
NA | NA | TRBJ2-7 | TRBV7-8 | TGTGCCAGCAGCTTAGAAGGGCTAGCCCTATCAGCCTACGAGCAGTACTTC | CASSLEGLALSAYEQYF
TRBD2 | NA | TRBJ2-5 | TRBV6-1 | TGTGCCAGCAGCGGGACTAGCCAAGAGACCCAGTACTTC | CASSGTSQETQYF
NA | NA | TRBJ2-7 | TRBV30 | TGTGCCTGGAGTGTAACTTGGGGAGACGAGCAGTACTTC | CAWSVTWGDEQYF
TRBD2 | NA | TRBJ2-1 | TRBV5-1 | TGCGCCAGCAGCTTGAACGCGGGAGCTAGCAATGAGCAGTTCTTC | CASSLNAGASNEQFF
TRBD2 | once | TRBJ2-1 | TRBV20-1 | TGCAGTGCTAGAGTGTCTAGCGGGCAGTTCTTC | CSARVSSGQFF
TRBD2 | NA | TRBJ2-4 | TRBV19 | TGTGCCAGTAGTATAGCGACAAGGCGGGAGGGCTGGGGCATTCAGTACTTC | CASSIATRREGWGIQYF
NA | NA | TRBJ2-6 | TRBV28 | TGTGCCAGCAGTGAGGTGATCCTTGACACAAGTCGGGCCAACGTCCTGACTTTC | CASSEVILDTSRANVLTF
TRBD1 | NA | TRBJ2-7 | TRBV27 | TGTGCCAGCAGTCAAACAGGGGGCCAAGGCGAGCAGTACTTC | CASSQTGGQGEQYF